This T cell receptor beta chain was retrieved from a study of shared T cell receptors in the human thymus. Repertoires were generated with immunoSEQ multiplex PCR, while TCRdb's copy carries only in-frame clones and drops some. The data hold hundreds of thousands of clones, with 70% to 90% observed a single time. This clone has a single count. The V gene's germline CDR1 is MNHEY and CDR2 SMNVEV (reference sequence). The length of the CDR3 is 14 residues. J lost 8 bases, V lost 5 bases, and 9 bases had no gene match. The sample also formed part of further work on human thymus T cells. From that report: Thymus tissue was removed during corrective cardiac surgery. There appeared to be biased usage of V and J genes in thymic and blood repertoires.

The chain uses TRBV27 and TRBJ2-1, with 7 bases fitting TRBD1. Sequenced material: thymocytes. This TCR derives from a girl in the first two years of life with a congenital heart defect. The chain's CDR3 is CASSEDRIYDEQFF. The CDR3 DNA reads TGTGCCAGCAGTGAGGACAGGATTTATGATGAGCAGTTCTTC.